What follows describes a single T cell receptor (beta chain). As yet, its antigen is unknown. This specimen belongs to a study of T cell responses to AZD1222 COVID-19 vaccine. Findings and caveats of the study: Across the whole spike, CD4 TCRs peaked at regions 160-218 and 743-854. Recipients of AZD1222 seropositive at baseline numbered only 5 or 6. Mostly white British, mostly female donors; authors suggested clonal diversity may be underestimated.

This CDR3 contains 16 residues. The V and J ends lost 0 bases and 5 bases respectively, with 16 bases between them. Germline V gives CDR1 LGHNA, CDR2 YNFKEQ. Clones were sequenced by immunoSEQ multiplex PCR, and TCRdb holds only the in-frame ones, with some missing. The repertoire holds about 120,000 clones, with 80% to 90% as singletons. The source material was peripheral blood, sampled on day 0 of AZD1222 vaccination. The chain recombines TRBV4-2 with TRBJ1-1; D not resolved. This receptor was identified in an adult in good health. The CDR3 loop reads CASSQDSLPTKTEAFF. DNA for the CDR3: TGTGCCAGCAGCCAAGATTCTCTACCAACGAAGACTGAAGCTTTCTTT.